The rows below give T cell receptor beta chains drawn from one sample of a study of blood T cell repertoires in COVID-19. Some clones are missing from TCRdb's copy, which holds only in-frame ones; the method was immunoSEQ multiplex PCR. The data hold fewer than 500,000 clones, with 87% observed a single time. The sequenced sample was PBMCs or T cells enriched from blood (not recorded which). All receptors derive from a man aged 25 to 45 who had recovered from COVID-19. The CDR3 runs from the conserved cysteine through the conserved F or W. Each record gives: V gene, clone size, D gene, J gene, CDR3 protein, CDR3 DNA. A D gene is named only where the DNA matches it firmly. Clone size is not always given. Where it is, it says once, few, many or a class for expanded clones.

v_gene: TRBV5-4
abundance: -
d_gene: TRBD1
j_gene: TRBJ2-3
CDR3aa: CASSRTGHGLSTDTQYF
CDR3nt: TGTGCCAGCAGCCGGACAGGGCACGGACTTAGCACAGATACGCAGTATTTT

v_gene: TRBV7-6
abundance: -
d_gene: TRBD1
j_gene: TRBJ1-1
CDR3aa: CASSINRGPNTEAFF
CDR3nt: TGTGCCAGCAGCATAAACAGGGGACCGAACACTGAAGCTTTCTTT

v_gene: TRBV5-4
abundance: -
d_gene: TRBD1
j_gene: TRBJ2-7
CDR3aa: CATTGGSYEQYF
CDR3nt: TGTGCCACCACAGGGGGCTCCTACGAGCAGTACTTC

v_gene: TRBV20-1
abundance: -
d_gene: -
j_gene: TRBJ1-5
CDR3aa: CSASRGNQPQHF
CDR3nt: TGCAGTGCTAGTCGAGGTAATCAGCCCCAGCATTTT

v_gene: TRBV10-1
abundance: once
d_gene: -
j_gene: TRBJ1-2
CDR3aa: CASPLLANYGYTF
CDR3nt: TGCGCCAGCCCTCTCCTCGCTAACTATGGCTACACCTTC

v_gene: TRBV2
abundance: once
d_gene: -
j_gene: TRBJ1-5
CDR3aa: CASSMEGNQPQHF
CDR3nt: TGTGCCAGCTCGATGGAGGGCAATCAGCCCCAGCATTTT

v_gene: TRBV11-2
abundance: -
d_gene: TRBD1
j_gene: TRBJ1-4
CDR3aa: CASSRTGAEKLFF
CDR3nt: TGTGCCAGCAGCCGGACAGGGGCGGAAAAACTGTTTTTT

v_gene: TRBV7-8
abundance: -
d_gene: -
j_gene: TRBJ1-1
CDR3aa: CASSRFVGAQTETEAFF
CDR3nt: TGTGCCAGCAGCCGATTCGTTGGGGCGCAGACGGAGACTGAAGCTTTCTTT

v_gene: TRBV2
abundance: once
d_gene: TRBD1
j_gene: TRBJ1-4
CDR3aa: CASSDRGLANEKLFF
CDR3nt: TGTGCCAGCAGTGACAGGGGGTTGGCTAATGAAAAACTGTTTTTT

v_gene: TRBV5-1
abundance: few
d_gene: -
j_gene: TRBJ1-1
CDR3aa: CASSLDRTNTEAFF
CDR3nt: TGCGCCAGCAGCTTGGACAGGACGAACACTGAAGCTTTCTTT

v_gene: TRBV20-1
abundance: -
d_gene: TRBD2
j_gene: TRBJ2-1
CDR3aa: CSASYGTSYNEQFF
CDR3nt: TGCAGTGCTAGTTACGGGACTAGCTACAATGAGCAGTTCTTC

v_gene: TRBV4-1
abundance: -
d_gene: -
j_gene: TRBJ1-4
CDR3aa: CASSQTGGGLEEKLFF
CDR3nt: TGCGCCAGCAGCCAAACAGGCGGGGGGCTTGAGGAAAAACTGTTTTTT

v_gene: TRBV21-1
abundance: -
d_gene: -
j_gene: TRBJ1-1
CDR3aa: CASSKITGEITEAFF
CDR3nt: TGTGCCAGCAGCAAGATAACAGGGGAGATTACTGAAGCTTTCTTT

v_gene: TRBV4-1
abundance: -
d_gene: -
j_gene: TRBJ1-5
CDR3aa: CASSQEVQGVYSNQPQHF
CDR3nt: TGCGCCAGCAGCCAAGAAGTACAAGGGGTCTATAGCAATCAGCCCCAGCATTTT

v_gene: TRBV10-3
abundance: -
d_gene: -
j_gene: TRBJ2-1
CDR3aa: CAITRGGNEQFF
CDR3nt: TGTGCCATCACCCGGGGTGGCAATGAGCAGTTCTTC

v_gene: TRBV9
abundance: -
d_gene: TRBD2
j_gene: TRBJ2-7
CDR3aa: CASSPSGAGALEEQYF
CDR3nt: TGTGCCAGCAGCCCGAGCGGAGCGGGGGCCCTTGAGGAGCAGTACTTC

v_gene: TRBV5-5
abundance: few
d_gene: -
j_gene: TRBJ1-5
CDR3aa: CASSLVAQGSNQPQHF
CDR3nt: TGTGCCAGCAGCTTGGTTGCGCAGGGGAGCAATCAGCCCCAGCATTTT

v_gene: TRBV3-1/TRBV3-2
abundance: -
d_gene: TRBD1
j_gene: TRBJ1-3
CDR3aa: CASSQSRGGEGGNTIYF
CDR3nt: TGTGCCAGCAGCCAGTCAAGAGGGGGCGAAGGAGGAAACACCATATATTTT

v_gene: TRBV25-1
abundance: -
d_gene: TRBD1
j_gene: TRBJ1-1
CDR3aa: CASSEWDSLMNTEAFF
CDR3nt: TGTGCCAGCAGTGAATGGGACAGTCTCATGAACACTGAAGCTTTCTTT

v_gene: TRBV7-9
abundance: -
d_gene: TRBD1
j_gene: TRBJ1-2
CDR3aa: CASSGRDRAMGTYGYTF
CDR3nt: TGTGCCAGCAGCGGCAGGGACAGAGCCATGGGAACCTATGGCTACACCTTC

v_gene: TRBV24-1
abundance: -
d_gene: -
j_gene: TRBJ2-3
CDR3aa: CATSDRESLTDTQYF
CDR3nt: TGTGCCACCAGTGACAGGGAAAGTCTCACAGATACGCAGTATTTT

v_gene: TRBV12-5
abundance: once
d_gene: TRBD1
j_gene: TRBJ1-1
CDR3aa: CASGLVWGQGDTEAFF
CDR3nt: TGTGCTAGTGGTTTGGTATGGGGTCAGGGGGACACTGAAGCTTTCTTT

v_gene: TRBV4-1
abundance: -
d_gene: -
j_gene: TRBJ2-2
CDR3aa: CASSQASGELFF
CDR3nt: TGCGCCAGCAGCCAAGCTTCCGGGGAGCTGTTTTTT

v_gene: TRBV7-2
abundance: -
d_gene: -
j_gene: TRBJ1-2
CDR3aa: CASSLGQGVGGYTF
CDR3nt: TGTGCCAGCAGCTTAGGGCAAGGGGTTGGGGGCTACACCTTC

v_gene: TRBV10-2
abundance: -
d_gene: -
j_gene: TRBJ1-2
CDR3aa: CASSDLSGVNYGYTF
CDR3nt: TGCGCCAGCAGTGATCTTAGCGGGGTAAACTATGGCTACACCTTC

v_gene: TRBV30
abundance: -
d_gene: TRBD1
j_gene: TRBJ2-7
CDR3aa: CAFGQGTYEQYF
CDR3nt: TGTGCCTTCGGACAGGGGACCTACGAGCAGTACTTC

v_gene: TRBV3-1/TRBV3-2
abundance: few
d_gene: TRBD1
j_gene: TRBJ2-5
CDR3aa: CASSPTGAETQYF
CDR3nt: TGTGCCAGCAGTCCAACAGGGGCAGAGACCCAGTACTTC

v_gene: TRBV20-1
abundance: -
d_gene: -
j_gene: TRBJ2-7
CDR3aa: CSALTGGEYF
CDR3nt: TGCAGTGCTCTGACCGGCGGGGAGTACTTC

v_gene: TRBV7-9
abundance: -
d_gene: -
j_gene: TRBJ1-1
CDR3aa: CASSSTGNPEAFF
CDR3nt: TGTGCCAGCAGCTCAACAGGGAATCCTGAAGCTTTCTTT

v_gene: TRBV10-3
abundance: -
d_gene: -
j_gene: TRBJ2-7
CDR3aa: CAINSGGGYEQYF
CDR3nt: TGTGCCATCAATTCAGGGGGAGGCTACGAGCAGTACTTC

v_gene: TRBV12-3/TRBV12-4
abundance: -
d_gene: TRBD1
j_gene: TRBJ2-1
CDR3aa: CASTRQGYNEQFF
CDR3nt: TGTGCCAGCACCCGACAGGGTTACAATGAGCAGTTCTTC

v_gene: TRBV21-1
abundance: -
d_gene: -
j_gene: TRBJ2-6
CDR3aa: CASSKVKGLRIGVSGANVLTF
CDR3nt: TGTGCCAGCAGCAAAGTTAAGGGACTGAGAATCGGGGTATCTGGGGCCAACGTCCTGACTTTC

v_gene: TRBV21-1
abundance: -
d_gene: -
j_gene: TRBJ1-5
CDR3aa: CASSTPGTGERQPQHF
CDR3nt: TGTGCCAGCAGCACTCCCGGGACAGGGGAGCGGCAGCCCCAGCATTTT

v_gene: TRBV7-2
abundance: -
d_gene: TRBD1
j_gene: TRBJ1-1
CDR3aa: CASSLGVFRTGAIEAFF
CDR3nt: TGTGCCAGCAGCTTAGGGGTGTTTCGGACAGGGGCTATCGAAGCTTTCTTT

v_gene: TRBV7-2
abundance: -
d_gene: -
j_gene: TRBJ1-5
CDR3aa: CASGRGNQPQHF
CDR3nt: TGTGCCAGTGGACGGGGAAATCAGCCCCAGCATTTT

v_gene: TRBV9
abundance: -
d_gene: TRBD1
j_gene: TRBJ2-7
CDR3aa: CASSVGPSPGQGAGEQYF
CDR3nt: TGTGCCAGCAGCGTAGGCCCCTCTCCGGGACAGGGGGCAGGTGAGCAGTACTTC

v_gene: TRBV14
abundance: -
d_gene: TRBD1
j_gene: TRBJ1-4
CDR3aa: CASSPRQGSEKLFF
CDR3nt: TGTGCCAGCAGCCCGCGACAGGGTTCTGAAAAACTGTTTTTT

v_gene: TRBV30
abundance: -
d_gene: -
j_gene: TRBJ1-1
CDR3aa: CAWSIRGNTEAFF
CDR3nt: TGTGCCTGGAGTATCCGGGGAAACACTGAAGCTTTCTTT

v_gene: TRBV30
abundance: -
d_gene: -
j_gene: TRBJ2-7
CDR3aa: CAWSVYDPRREQYF
CDR3nt: TGTGCCTGGAGTGTATATGACCCCCGCAGGGAACAGTACTTC

v_gene: TRBV10-2
abundance: -
d_gene: -
j_gene: TRBJ1-1
CDR3aa: CASSERGMNTEAFF
CDR3nt: TGCGCCAGCAGTGAACGGGGAATGAACACTGAAGCTTTCTTT

v_gene: TRBV27
abundance: -
d_gene: TRBD2
j_gene: TRBJ2-1
CDR3aa: CASSLAGGLNEQFF
CDR3nt: TGTGCCAGCAGCCTAGCGGGGGGGCTCAATGAGCAGTTCTTC

v_gene: TRBV19
abundance: -
d_gene: TRBD1
j_gene: TRBJ1-6
CDR3aa: CASSIYRGGNSPLHF
CDR3nt: TGTGCCAGTAGTATTTACAGGGGGGGTAATTCACCCCTCCACTTT

v_gene: TRBV27
abundance: -
d_gene: TRBD1
j_gene: TRBJ1-5
CDR3aa: CASRPTGGSNQPQHF
CDR3nt: TGTGCCAGCAGACCTACAGGGGGGAGCAATCAGCCCCAGCATTTT

v_gene: TRBV18
abundance: -
d_gene: -
j_gene: TRBJ1-5
CDR3aa: CASSPGSNQPQHF
CDR3nt: TGTGCCAGCTCACCTGGCAGCAATCAGCCCCAGCATTTT

v_gene: TRBV5-4
abundance: -
d_gene: TRBD1
j_gene: TRBJ1-1
CDR3aa: CASSQDRRSEAFF
CDR3nt: TGTGCCAGCAGCCAGGACAGGCGGAGTGAAGCTTTCTTT

v_gene: TRBV7-2
abundance: -
d_gene: TRBD2
j_gene: TRBJ2-1
CDR3aa: CASSLVPVAGGKNEQFF
CDR3nt: TGTGCCAGCAGCTTAGTGCCCGTAGCGGGGGGGAAAAATGAGCAGTTCTTC

v_gene: TRBV7-9
abundance: -
d_gene: -
j_gene: TRBJ2-1
CDR3aa: CASSHPVRLPYNEQFF
CDR3nt: TGTGCCAGCAGTCACCCCGTGAGATTACCCTACAATGAGCAGTTCTTC

v_gene: TRBV5-1
abundance: -
d_gene: TRBD1
j_gene: TRBJ1-2
CDR3aa: CASSLVDRGSYYGYTF
CDR3nt: TGCGCCAGCAGCTTGGTGGACAGGGGTTCTTACTATGGCTACACCTTC

v_gene: TRBV7-9
abundance: -
d_gene: TRBD1
j_gene: TRBJ1-2
CDR3aa: CASSDPFGQGANYGYTF
CDR3nt: TGTGCCAGCAGCGATCCATTTGGGCAGGGGGCGAACTATGGCTACACCTTC

v_gene: TRBV9
abundance: -
d_gene: -
j_gene: TRBJ1-1
CDR3aa: CASSAGVENTEAFF
CDR3nt: TGTGCCAGCAGCGCTGGAGTAGAGAACACTGAAGCTTTCTTT

v_gene: TRBV5-1
abundance: -
d_gene: TRBD2
j_gene: TRBJ2-1
CDR3aa: CASSLDGLAPQEQFF
CDR3nt: TGCGCCAGCAGCTTGGACGGACTAGCGCCTCAGGAGCAGTTCTTC

v_gene: TRBV12-3/TRBV12-4
abundance: -
d_gene: TRBD1
j_gene: TRBJ1-2
CDR3aa: CASRTGRWGYTF
CDR3nt: TGTGCCAGCAGGACAGGGCGCTGGGGCTACACCTTC

v_gene: TRBV10-3
abundance: -
d_gene: TRBD1
j_gene: TRBJ1-5
CDR3aa: CATGTGNQPQHF
CDR3nt: TGTGCCACCGGGACAGGGAATCAGCCCCAGCATTTT

v_gene: TRBV3-1/TRBV3-2
abundance: -
d_gene: -
j_gene: TRBJ1-1
CDR3aa: CASSSIGTRGTEAFF
CDR3nt: TGTGCCAGCAGCTCAATAGGGACGCGGGGCACTGAAGCTTTCTTT